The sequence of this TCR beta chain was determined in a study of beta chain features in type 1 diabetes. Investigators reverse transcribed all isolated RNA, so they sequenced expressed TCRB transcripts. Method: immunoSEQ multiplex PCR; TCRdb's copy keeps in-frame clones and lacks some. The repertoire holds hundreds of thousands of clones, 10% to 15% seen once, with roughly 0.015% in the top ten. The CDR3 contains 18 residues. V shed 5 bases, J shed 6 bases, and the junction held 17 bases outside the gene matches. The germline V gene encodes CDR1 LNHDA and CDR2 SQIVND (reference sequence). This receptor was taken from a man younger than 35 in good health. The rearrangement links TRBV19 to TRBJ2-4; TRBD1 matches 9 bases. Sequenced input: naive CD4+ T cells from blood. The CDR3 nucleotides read TGTGCCAGTAGTTCGATTGGCGGGACAGGGAGTTGGGGAAACATTCAGTACTTC. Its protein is CASSSIGGTGSWGNIQYF.